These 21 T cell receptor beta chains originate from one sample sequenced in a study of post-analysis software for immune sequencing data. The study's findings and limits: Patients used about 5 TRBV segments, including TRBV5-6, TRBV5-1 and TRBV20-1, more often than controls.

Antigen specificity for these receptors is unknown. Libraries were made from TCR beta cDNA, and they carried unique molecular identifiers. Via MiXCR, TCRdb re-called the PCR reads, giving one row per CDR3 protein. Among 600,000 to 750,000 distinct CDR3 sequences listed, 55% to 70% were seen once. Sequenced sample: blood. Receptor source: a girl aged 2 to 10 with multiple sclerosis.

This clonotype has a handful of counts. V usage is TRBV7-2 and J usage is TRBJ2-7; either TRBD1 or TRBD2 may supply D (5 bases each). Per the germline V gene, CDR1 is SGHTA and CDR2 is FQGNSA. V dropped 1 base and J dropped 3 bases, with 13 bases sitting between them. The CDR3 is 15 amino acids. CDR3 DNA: TGTGCCAGCAGCTTAGGCCGGGGCGCCCTCTACGAGCAGTACTTC. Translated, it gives CASSLGRGALYEQYF.

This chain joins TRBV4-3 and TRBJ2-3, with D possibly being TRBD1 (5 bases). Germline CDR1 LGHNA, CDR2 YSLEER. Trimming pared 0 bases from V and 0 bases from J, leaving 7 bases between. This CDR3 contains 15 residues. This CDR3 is CASSQDTGSTDTQYF. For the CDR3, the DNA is TGCGCCAGCAGCCAAGATACAGGTAGCACAGATACGCAGTATTTT.

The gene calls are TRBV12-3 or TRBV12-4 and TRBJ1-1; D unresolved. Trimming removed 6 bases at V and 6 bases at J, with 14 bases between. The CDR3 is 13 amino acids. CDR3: CASRPEVEAEAFF. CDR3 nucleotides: TGTGCCAGCAGGCCGGAGGTTGAGGCTGAAGCTTTCTTT.

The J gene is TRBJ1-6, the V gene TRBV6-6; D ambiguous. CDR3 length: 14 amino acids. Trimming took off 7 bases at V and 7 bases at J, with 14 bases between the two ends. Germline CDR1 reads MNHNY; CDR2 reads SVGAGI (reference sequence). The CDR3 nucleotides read TGTGCCAGCATTTTCGGTCCCGGGAATTCACCCCTCCACTTT. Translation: CASIFGPGNSPLHF.

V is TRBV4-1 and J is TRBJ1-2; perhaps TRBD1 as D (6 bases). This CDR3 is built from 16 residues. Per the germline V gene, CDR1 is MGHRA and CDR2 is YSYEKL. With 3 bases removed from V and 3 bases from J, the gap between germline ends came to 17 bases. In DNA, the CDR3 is TGCGCCAGCAGCCAGGCCAGGGGACCCGAGGACTATGGCTACACCTTC. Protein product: CASSQARGPEDYGYTF.

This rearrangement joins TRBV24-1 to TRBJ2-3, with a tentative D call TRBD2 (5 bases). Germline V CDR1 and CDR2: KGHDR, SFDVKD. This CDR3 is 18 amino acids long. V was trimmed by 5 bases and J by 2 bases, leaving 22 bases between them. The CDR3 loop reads CATSATVDWPSFTDTQYF. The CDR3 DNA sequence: TGTGCCACCAGTGCCACAGTGGACTGGCCTAGCTTCACAGATACGCAGTATTTT.

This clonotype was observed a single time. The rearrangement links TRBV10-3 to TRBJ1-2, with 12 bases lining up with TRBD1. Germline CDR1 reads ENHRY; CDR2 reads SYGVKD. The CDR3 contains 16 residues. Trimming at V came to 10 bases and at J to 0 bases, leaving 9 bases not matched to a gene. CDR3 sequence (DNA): TGTGCCACAACCGGGACAGGGGGCCCCGCTAACTATGGCTACACCTTC. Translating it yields CATTGTGGPANYGYTF.

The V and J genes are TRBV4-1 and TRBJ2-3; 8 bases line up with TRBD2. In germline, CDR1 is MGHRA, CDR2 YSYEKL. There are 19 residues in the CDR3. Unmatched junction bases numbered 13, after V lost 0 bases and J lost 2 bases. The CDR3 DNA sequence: TGCGCCAGCAGCCAAGATTTCGCTTGGGATAGCGGGACCACAGATACGCAGTATTTT. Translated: CASSQDFAWDSGTTDTQYF.

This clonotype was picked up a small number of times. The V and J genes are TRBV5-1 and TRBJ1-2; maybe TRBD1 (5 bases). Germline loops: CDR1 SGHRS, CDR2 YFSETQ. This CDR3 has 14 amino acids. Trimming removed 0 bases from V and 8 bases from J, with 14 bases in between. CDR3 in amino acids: CASSLGQGPGGYTF. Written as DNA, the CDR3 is TGCGCCAGCAGCTTGGGCCAGGGACCGGGAGGCTACACCTTC.

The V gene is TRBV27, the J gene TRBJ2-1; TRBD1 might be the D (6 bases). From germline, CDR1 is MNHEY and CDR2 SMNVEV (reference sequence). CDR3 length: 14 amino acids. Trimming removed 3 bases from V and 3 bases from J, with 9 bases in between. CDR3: CASSLDSFYNEQFF. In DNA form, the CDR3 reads TGTGCCAGCAGTTTGGACAGCTTCTACAATGAGCAGTTCTTC.

CDR3 residues: CASSFKTGTSTDTQYF. In DNA, the CDR3 is TGTGCCAGCAGCTTTAAGACCGGGACTAGCACAGATACGCAGTATTTT. The rearrangement links TRBV5-6 to TRBJ2-3; possibly TRBD2 for D (6 bases). V gave up 2 bases and J gave up 0 bases, with 13 bases separating them. The CDR3 covers 16 residues. CDR1 and CDR2 from the germline V gene are SGHDT and YYEEEE.

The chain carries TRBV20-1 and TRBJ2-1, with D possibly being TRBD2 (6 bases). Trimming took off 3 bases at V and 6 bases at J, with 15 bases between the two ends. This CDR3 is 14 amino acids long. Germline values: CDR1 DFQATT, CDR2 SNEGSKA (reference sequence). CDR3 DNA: TGCAGTGCTAGGGGCGGGACCGGGCCCAATGAGCAGTTCTTC. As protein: CSARGGTGPNEQFF.

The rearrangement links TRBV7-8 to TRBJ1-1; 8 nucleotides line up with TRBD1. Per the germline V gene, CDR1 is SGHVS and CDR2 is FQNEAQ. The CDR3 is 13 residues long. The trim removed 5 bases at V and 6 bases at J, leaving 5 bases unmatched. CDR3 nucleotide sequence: TGTGCCAGCAGCCACCAGGGGGCCGCTGAAGCTTTCTTT. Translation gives CASSHQGAAEAFF.

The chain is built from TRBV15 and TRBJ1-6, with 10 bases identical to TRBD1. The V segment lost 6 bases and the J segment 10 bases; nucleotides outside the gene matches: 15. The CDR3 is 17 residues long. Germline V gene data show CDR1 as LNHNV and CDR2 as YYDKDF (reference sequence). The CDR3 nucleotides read TGTGCCACCAGTAACCGGGACAGGGGTGGGCCAAGATCACCCCTCCACTTT. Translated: CATSNRDRGGPRSPLHF.

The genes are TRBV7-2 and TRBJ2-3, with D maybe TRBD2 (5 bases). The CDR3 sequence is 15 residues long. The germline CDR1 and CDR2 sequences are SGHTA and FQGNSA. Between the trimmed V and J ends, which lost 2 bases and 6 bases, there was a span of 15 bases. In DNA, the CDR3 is TGTGCCAGCAGCTTAAATCGTCGAGAGCGGGATACGCAGTATTTT. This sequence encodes CASSLNRRERDTQYF.

The CDR3 sequence is CASSLSRGAGVNEQFF. As DNA, the CDR3 is TGTGCCAGCAGCTTATCCCGGGGAGCGGGAGTAAATGAGCAGTTCTTC. The V call is TRBV11-1, the J call TRBJ2-1; 8 bases match TRBD2. V was clipped by 2 bases and J by 7 bases; unmatched bases: 10. The CDR3 is 16 residues long. Germline CDR1 SGHAT, CDR2 FQDESV (reference sequence).

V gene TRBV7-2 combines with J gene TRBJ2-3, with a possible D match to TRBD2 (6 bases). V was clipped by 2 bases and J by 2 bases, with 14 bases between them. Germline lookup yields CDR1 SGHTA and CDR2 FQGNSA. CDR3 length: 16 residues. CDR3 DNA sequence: TGTGCCAGCAGCTTATCGCCGGGAGCCCCCACAGATACGCAGTATTTT. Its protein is CASSLSPGAPTDTQYF.

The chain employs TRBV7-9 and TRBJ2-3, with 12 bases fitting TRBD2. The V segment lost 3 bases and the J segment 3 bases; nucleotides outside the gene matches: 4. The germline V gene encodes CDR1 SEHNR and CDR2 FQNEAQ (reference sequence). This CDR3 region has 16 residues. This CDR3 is CASSFSGTSGTDTQYF. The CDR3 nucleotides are TGTGCCAGCAGCTTCTCCGGGACTAGCGGGACAGATACGCAGTATTTT.

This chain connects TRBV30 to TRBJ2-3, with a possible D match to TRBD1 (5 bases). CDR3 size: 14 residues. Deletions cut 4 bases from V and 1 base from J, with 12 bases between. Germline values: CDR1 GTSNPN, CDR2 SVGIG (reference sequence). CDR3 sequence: CAWTVGRRTDTQYF. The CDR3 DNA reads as TGTGCCTGGACCGTGGGGCGACGCACAGATACGCAGTATTTT.

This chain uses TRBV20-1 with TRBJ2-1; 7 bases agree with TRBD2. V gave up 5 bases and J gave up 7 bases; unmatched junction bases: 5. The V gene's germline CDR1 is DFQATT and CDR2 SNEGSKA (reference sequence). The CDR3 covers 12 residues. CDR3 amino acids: CSASSGSNEQFF. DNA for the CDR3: TGCAGTGCTTCTAGCGGTAGTAATGAGCAGTTCTTC.

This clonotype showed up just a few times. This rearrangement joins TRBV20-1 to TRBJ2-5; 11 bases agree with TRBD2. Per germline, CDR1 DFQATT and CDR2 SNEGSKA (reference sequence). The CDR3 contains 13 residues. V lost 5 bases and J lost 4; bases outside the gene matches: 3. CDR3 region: CSAYSGGGETQYF. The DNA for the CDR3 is TGCAGTGCTTATAGCGGGGGGGGAGAGACCCAGTACTTC.